These 5 T cell receptor beta chains originate from one sample sequenced in a study of blood T cells in healthy people across ages. The use of a sample-barcoded 5' primer and a J-beta primer mix characterized a second PCR of 7 to 11 cycles. TCRdb processed the 5' RACE reads anew with MiXCR; each CDR3 protein has one entry. The table lists around 800,000 distinct CDR3 sequences, roughly 53% of them singletons, with under 50% in the top ten. The specimen sequenced was blood. The origin of the receptors is a man aged 80 or over in good health.

V and J are TRBV4-1 and TRBJ2-3; TRBD2 matches at 7 bases. CDR3 size: 15 residues. V trimming: 5 bases; J trimming: 14 bases; junction bases outside the gene matches: 19. The germline V gene has CDR1 MGHRA and CDR2 YSYEKL. CDR3: CASSNRLARHRYAYF. CDR3 nucleotides: TGCGCCAGCAGCAACCGACTAGCAAGGCACAGATACGCGTATTTT.

This clonotype has a single count. The chain links TRBV12-3 or TRBV12-4 to TRBJ2-1; the match to TRBD2 covers 11 bases. After removal of 2 bases from V and 15 bases from J, the junction contained 3 bases not matched to a gene. This CDR3 region has 12 residues. As DNA, the CDR3 is TGTGCCAGCAGTTTATTTAGCGGGGGGGGGTTCTTC. It encodes CASSLFSGGGFF.

This clonotype has a handful of counts. This chain links TRBV12-3 or TRBV12-4 with TRBJ2-1, with D maybe TRBD2 (7 bases). Trimming took 4 bases from V and 4 from J, leaving 26 bases between them. The CDR3 extends over 19 amino acids. CDR3 amino acids: CASSSLTGAGRAGYNEQFF. CDR3 DNA: TGTGCCAGCAGTTCCCTGACAGGAGCGGGAAGGGCAGGTTACAATGAGCAGTTCTTC.

This clonotype was seen more than once but under ten times. J is TRBJ2-3 and V is TRBV24-1; the D is unclear. V was shortened by 3 bases and J by 14 bases, with 26 bases between the two germline ends. Per the germline V gene, CDR1 is KGHDR and CDR2 is SFDVKD. CDR3 length: 16 amino acids. Written as DNA, the CDR3 is TGTGCCACCAGTGATGCTGGGCGCGATGGGCACAGAGACGCGTATTTT. Amino acid sequence: CATSDAGRDGHRDAYF.

This rearrangement joins TRBV5-1 to TRBJ2-7, with D perhaps assigned TRBD1 or TRBD2 (6 bases each). This CDR3 contains 15 residues. Germline V gives CDR1 SGHRS, CDR2 YFSETQ. V was shortened by 5 bases and J by 0 bases, with 15 bases between the two germline ends. CDR3 nucleotides: TGCGCCAGCAGGAGGGGGGACGGACCCTCCTACGAGCAGTACTTC. Translated: CASRRGDGPSYEQYF. The full variable domain, in which reference TRBV5-1 and TRBJ2-7 provide the parts outside the CDR3, is KAGVTQTPRYLIKTRGQQVTLSCSPISGHRSVSWYQQTPGQGLQFLFEYFSETQRNKGNFPGRFSGRQFSNSRSEMNVSTLELGDSALYLCASRRGDGPSYEQYFGPGTRLTVT.